This is a list of T cell receptor beta chains from one sample in a study of blood T cell repertoires in COVID-19. The method was immunoSEQ multiplex PCR; TCRdb's version includes in-frame clones alone and lacks a portion of them. The table shows 25,000 to 30,000 clones, with roughly 82% occurring only once. Sequenced material: peripheral blood. The receptors were sampled from a man aged 80 or over with active or convalescent COVID-19. Both conserved end residues are part of each CDR3. Fields, in order: CDR3 protein, CDR3 DNA, clone size, D gene, J gene, V gene. D genes are given only for firm matches. Size is omitted from some rows. Given values are once, few, many or a class for expanded clones.

cdr3_aa: CAIGGTANTEAFF; cdr3_nt: TGTGCCATCGGGGGGACAGCGAACACTGAAGCTTTCTTT; clone_size: .; d_call: TRBD1; j_call: TRBJ1-1; v_call: TRBV10-3
cdr3_aa: CASSTFAGTRTDTQYF; cdr3_nt: TGTGCCAGCTCAACCTTTGCGGGGACTCGCACAGATACGCAGTATTTT; clone_size: .; d_call: .; j_call: TRBJ2-3; v_call: TRBV18
cdr3_aa: CASSLAPDTQYF; cdr3_nt: TGCGCCAGCAGCTTGGCTCCAGATACGCAGTATTTT; clone_size: .; d_call: .; j_call: TRBJ2-3; v_call: TRBV5-1
cdr3_aa: CASTSRDRSTYEQYF; cdr3_nt: TGTGCCAGCACCTCCCGGGACAGGTCTACCTACGAGCAGTACTTC; clone_size: .; d_call: TRBD1; j_call: TRBJ2-7; v_call: TRBV6-5
cdr3_aa: CSARERQETQYF; cdr3_nt: TGCAGCGCGAGGGAGAGACAAGAGACCCAGTACTTC; clone_size: .; d_call: .; j_call: TRBJ2-5; v_call: TRBV29-1
cdr3_aa: CASSQVAGEPYNEQFF; cdr3_nt: TGTGCCAGCAGCCAAGTAGCGGGAGAACCTTACAATGAGCAGTTCTTC; clone_size: .; d_call: TRBD2; j_call: TRBJ2-1; v_call: TRBV14
cdr3_aa: CATSIGSSYNEQFF; cdr3_nt: TGTGCCACCAGTATAGGGAGCTCCTACAATGAGCAGTTCTTC; clone_size: few; d_call: .; j_call: TRBJ2-1; v_call: TRBV24-1
cdr3_aa: CASSVGGAGSYNEQFF; cdr3_nt: TGTGCCAGCAGCGTCGGAGGGGCAGGCTCCTACAATGAGCAGTTCTTC; clone_size: .; d_call: .; j_call: TRBJ2-1; v_call: TRBV9
cdr3_aa: CASKDDRGREKLFF; cdr3_nt: TGTGCCAGTAAGGATGACAGGGGTCGTGAAAAACTGTTTTTT; clone_size: .; d_call: TRBD1; j_call: TRBJ1-4; v_call: TRBV19
cdr3_aa: CASSGMAGGQEQFF; cdr3_nt: TGTGCCAGCAGCGGGATGGCGGGAGGGCAAGAGCAGTTCTTC; clone_size: .; d_call: TRBD2; j_call: TRBJ2-1; v_call: TRBV6-4
cdr3_aa: CASSLGSPRDTQYF; cdr3_nt: TGTGCCAGCAGTTTAGGGAGCCCCCGCGATACGCAGTATTTT; clone_size: .; d_call: .; j_call: TRBJ2-3; v_call: TRBV2
cdr3_aa: CASTNGQTISGNTIYF; cdr3_nt: TGTGCCAGCACCAACGGACAGACGATCTCTGGAAACACCATATATTTT; clone_size: .; d_call: .; j_call: TRBJ1-3; v_call: TRBV28
cdr3_aa: CASSLKFRQTNPIYSNQPQHF; cdr3_nt: TGTGCCAGCAGTTTAAAATTTCGACAGACCAACCCGATTTATAGCAATCAGCCCCAGCATTTT; clone_size: .; d_call: .; j_call: TRBJ1-5; v_call: TRBV28
cdr3_aa: CASSSPGTITSYEQYF; cdr3_nt: TGTGCCAGCAGTTCCCCAGGGACTATCACCTCCTACGAGCAGTACTTC; clone_size: .; d_call: TRBD2; j_call: TRBJ2-7; v_call: TRBV6-2/TRBV6-3
cdr3_aa: CASSLITRGYTF; cdr3_nt: TGTGCCAGCAGCTTAATAACCAGGGGCTACACCTTC; clone_size: .; d_call: .; j_call: TRBJ1-2; v_call: TRBV5-8
cdr3_aa: CAISGTVAANTEAFF; cdr3_nt: TGTGCCATCAGTGGGACAGTCGCTGCAAACACTGAAGCTTTCTTT; clone_size: .; d_call: .; j_call: TRBJ1-1; v_call: TRBV10-3
cdr3_aa: CASSGPGVYNEQFF; cdr3_nt: TGCGCCAGCAGTGGACCGGGAGTCTACAATGAGCAGTTCTTC; clone_size: .; d_call: .; j_call: TRBJ2-1; v_call: TRBV10-2
cdr3_aa: CASSPAPTSPDTQYF; cdr3_nt: TGTGCCAGCAGCCCGGCCCCTACTAGCCCAGATACGCAGTATTTT; clone_size: .; d_call: .; j_call: TRBJ2-3; v_call: TRBV5-6
cdr3_aa: CATSDSPTGSTYEQYF; cdr3_nt: TGCGCCACCAGCGATTCACCGACAGGGAGTACCTACGAGCAGTACTTC; clone_size: .; d_call: TRBD1; j_call: TRBJ2-7; v_call: TRBV5-1
cdr3_aa: CASSQDMVKQFF; cdr3_nt: TGTGCCAGCAGCCAGGACATGGTCAAGCAGTTCTTC; clone_size: .; d_call: .; j_call: TRBJ2-1; v_call: TRBV3-1/TRBV3-2
cdr3_aa: CASSLTGTANTGELFF; cdr3_nt: TGTGCCAGTAGTTTAACCGGGACAGCGAACACCGGGGAGCTGTTTTTT; clone_size: few; d_call: TRBD1; j_call: TRBJ2-2; v_call: TRBV19
cdr3_aa: CASSWIPRDTGELFF; cdr3_nt: TGCGCCAGCAGCTGGATACCCAGGGACACCGGGGAGCTGTTTTTT; clone_size: .; d_call: .; j_call: TRBJ2-2; v_call: TRBV5-1
cdr3_aa: CASSLEGSGETQYF; cdr3_nt: TGTGCCAGCAGCTTAGAGGGGAGCGGGGAGACCCAGTACTTC; clone_size: .; d_call: .; j_call: TRBJ2-5; v_call: TRBV7-8
cdr3_aa: CASSVAGGTNEKLFF; cdr3_nt: TGTGCCAGCAGCGTAGCAGGGGGAACTAATGAAAAACTGTTTTTT; clone_size: .; d_call: TRBD1; j_call: TRBJ1-4; v_call: TRBV9
cdr3_aa: CASSRITGSPPNLNTEAFF; cdr3_nt: TGTGCCAGCAGCCGCATCACCGGGTCGCCACCTAATTTGAACACTGAAGCTTTCTTT; clone_size: once; d_call: .; j_call: TRBJ1-1; v_call: TRBV7-8
cdr3_aa: CASSIDRPGGPMDTQYF; cdr3_nt: TGTGCCAGTAGTATAGATCGCCCGGGAGGGCCTATGGATACGCAGTATTTT; clone_size: .; d_call: TRBD2; j_call: TRBJ2-3; v_call: TRBV19
cdr3_aa: CASSLGDRVTYGYTF; cdr3_nt: TGCGCCAGCAGCTTGGGTGACAGGGTGACCTATGGCTACACCTTC; clone_size: once; d_call: TRBD1; j_call: TRBJ1-2; v_call: TRBV5-1
cdr3_aa: CASSFLDRAFF; cdr3_nt: TGTGCCAGCAGTTTCCTGGACAGAGCTTTCTTT; clone_size: .; d_call: .; j_call: TRBJ1-1; v_call: TRBV12-3/TRBV12-4
cdr3_aa: CASSLILAGADTQYF; cdr3_nt: TGTGCCAGCAGCTTAATCTTAGCGGGAGCAGATACGCAGTATTTT; clone_size: .; d_call: TRBD2; j_call: TRBJ2-3; v_call: TRBV11-2
cdr3_aa: CATSDSGQGGGEPQHF; cdr3_nt: TGTGCCACCAGTGATTCGGGACAGGGTGGAGGGGAGCCCCAGCATTTT; clone_size: .; d_call: TRBD1; j_call: TRBJ1-5; v_call: TRBV24-1
cdr3_aa: CASSGQEGEKLFF; cdr3_nt: TGTGCCAGTAGTGGGCAGGAGGGTGAAAAACTGTTTTTT; clone_size: .; d_call: .; j_call: TRBJ1-4; v_call: TRBV19
cdr3_aa: CASSQGSTSGRATFF; cdr3_nt: TGCGCCAGCAGCCAAGGAAGCACTAGCGGGAGGGCCACCTTCTTC; clone_size: .; d_call: TRBD2; j_call: TRBJ2-1; v_call: TRBV4-1
cdr3_aa: CASSLGFGTQETQYF; cdr3_nt: TGCGCCAGCAGCTTGGGATTCGGGACACAAGAGACCCAGTACTTC; clone_size: .; d_call: .; j_call: TRBJ2-5; v_call: TRBV5-1
cdr3_aa: CASSKLGDTEAFF; cdr3_nt: TGTGCCAGCAGCAAACTTGGAGACACTGAAGCTTTCTTT; clone_size: .; d_call: .; j_call: TRBJ1-1; v_call: TRBV12-3/TRBV12-4
cdr3_aa: CASSPVGGNSYEQYF; cdr3_nt: TGTGCCAGCTCCCCCGTAGGCGGGAACTCCTACGAGCAGTACTTC; clone_size: .; d_call: .; j_call: TRBJ2-7; v_call: TRBV18
cdr3_aa: CASMKDRVSYEQYF; cdr3_nt: TGTGCCAGTATGAAGGACAGGGTGTCCTACGAGCAGTACTTC; clone_size: .; d_call: TRBD1; j_call: TRBJ2-7; v_call: TRBV19
cdr3_aa: CASSNREQETQYF; cdr3_nt: TGCGCCAGCAGCAACCGGGAGCAAGAGACCCAGTACTTC; clone_size: .; d_call: .; j_call: TRBJ2-5; v_call: TRBV5-1
cdr3_aa: CASSARGRSGNTIYF; cdr3_nt: TGTGCCAGTAGTGCCCGCGGTAGATCTGGAAACACCATATATTTT; clone_size: .; d_call: .; j_call: TRBJ1-3; v_call: TRBV19
cdr3_aa: CSAPLNRKTQYF; cdr3_nt: TGCAGCGCCCCCCTCAACAGAAAGACCCAGTACTTC; clone_size: .; d_call: .; j_call: TRBJ2-5; v_call: TRBV29-1
cdr3_aa: CASSMEFGTGSNYGYTF; cdr3_nt: TGTGCCAGTAGTATGGAGTTCGGGACAGGATCTAACTATGGCTACACCTTC; clone_size: .; d_call: TRBD1; j_call: TRBJ1-2; v_call: TRBV19